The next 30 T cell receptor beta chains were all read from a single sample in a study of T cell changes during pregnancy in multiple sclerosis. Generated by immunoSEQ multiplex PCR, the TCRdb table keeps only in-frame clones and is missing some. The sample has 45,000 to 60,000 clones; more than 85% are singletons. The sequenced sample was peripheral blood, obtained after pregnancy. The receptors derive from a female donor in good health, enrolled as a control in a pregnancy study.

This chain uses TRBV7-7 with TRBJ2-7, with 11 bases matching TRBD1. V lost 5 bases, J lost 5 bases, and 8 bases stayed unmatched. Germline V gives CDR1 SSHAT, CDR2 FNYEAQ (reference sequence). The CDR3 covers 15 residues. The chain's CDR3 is CASSPGQGASNEQYF. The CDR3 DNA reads TGTGCCAGCAGCCCAGGACAGGGGGCGAGTAACGAGCAGTACTTC.

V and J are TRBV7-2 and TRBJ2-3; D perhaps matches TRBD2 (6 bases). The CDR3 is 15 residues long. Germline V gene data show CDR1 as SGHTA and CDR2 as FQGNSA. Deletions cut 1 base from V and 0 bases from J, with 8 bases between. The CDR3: CASSLGTTSTDTQYF. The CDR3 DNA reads TGTGCCAGCAGCTTAGGGACTACTAGCACAGATACGCAGTATTTT.

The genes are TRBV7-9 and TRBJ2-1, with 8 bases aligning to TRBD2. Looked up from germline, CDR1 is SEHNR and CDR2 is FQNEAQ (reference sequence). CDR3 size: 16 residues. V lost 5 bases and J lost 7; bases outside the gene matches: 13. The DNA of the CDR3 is TGTGCCAGCAGCCCGGTTCGGGGGGGCCCGGGGAATGAGCAGTTCTTC. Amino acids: CASSPVRGGPGNEQFF.

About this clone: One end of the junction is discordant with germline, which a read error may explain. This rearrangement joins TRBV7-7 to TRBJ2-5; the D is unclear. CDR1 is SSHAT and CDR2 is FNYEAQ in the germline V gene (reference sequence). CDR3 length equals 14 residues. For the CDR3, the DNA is TGTGCTAGCAGCTTATCTGGGCCCCAAGAGACCCAGTACTTC. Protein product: CASSLSGPQETQYF.

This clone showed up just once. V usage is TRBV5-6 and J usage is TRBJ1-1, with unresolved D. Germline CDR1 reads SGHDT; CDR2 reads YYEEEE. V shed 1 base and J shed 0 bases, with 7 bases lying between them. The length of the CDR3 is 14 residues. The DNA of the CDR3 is TGTGCCAGCAGCTTGCTGTTCCTGAACACTGAAGCTTTCTTT. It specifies CASSLLFLNTEAFF.

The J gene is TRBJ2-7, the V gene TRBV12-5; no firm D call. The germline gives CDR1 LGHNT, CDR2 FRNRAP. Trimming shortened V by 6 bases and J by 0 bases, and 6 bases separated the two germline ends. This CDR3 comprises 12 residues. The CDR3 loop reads CASGLSSYEQYF. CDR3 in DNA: TGTGCTAGTGGCCTCAGCTCCTACGAGCAGTACTTC.

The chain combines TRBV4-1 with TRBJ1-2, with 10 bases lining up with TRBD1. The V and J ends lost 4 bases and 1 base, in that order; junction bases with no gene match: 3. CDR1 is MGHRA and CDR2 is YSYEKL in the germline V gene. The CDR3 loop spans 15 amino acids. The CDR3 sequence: CASSRGQGVNYGYTF. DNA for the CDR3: TGCGCCAGCAGCCGAGGACAGGGGGTTAACTATGGCTACACCTTC.

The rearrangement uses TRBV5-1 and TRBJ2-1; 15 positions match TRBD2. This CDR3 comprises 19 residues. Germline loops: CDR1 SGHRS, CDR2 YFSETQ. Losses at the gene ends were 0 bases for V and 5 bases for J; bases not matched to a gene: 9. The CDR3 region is CASSLGGTSGRSRDNEQFF. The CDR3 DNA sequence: TGCGCCAGCAGCTTGGGTGGGACTAGCGGGAGGTCAAGGGACAATGAGCAGTTCTTC.

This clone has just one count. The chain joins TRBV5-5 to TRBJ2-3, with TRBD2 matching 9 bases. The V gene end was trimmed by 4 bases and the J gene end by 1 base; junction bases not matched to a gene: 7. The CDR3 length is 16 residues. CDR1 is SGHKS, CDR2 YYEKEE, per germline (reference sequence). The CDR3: CASSLLAGEGTDTQYF. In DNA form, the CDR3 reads TGTGCCAGCAGCCTATTAGCGGGAGAAGGCACAGATACGCAGTATTTT.

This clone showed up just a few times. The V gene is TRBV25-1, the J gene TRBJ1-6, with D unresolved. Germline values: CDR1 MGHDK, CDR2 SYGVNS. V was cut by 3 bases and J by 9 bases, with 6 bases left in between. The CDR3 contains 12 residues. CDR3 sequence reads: CASSDLASPLHF. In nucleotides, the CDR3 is TGTGCCAGCAGTGATTTAGCTTCACCCCTCCACTTT.

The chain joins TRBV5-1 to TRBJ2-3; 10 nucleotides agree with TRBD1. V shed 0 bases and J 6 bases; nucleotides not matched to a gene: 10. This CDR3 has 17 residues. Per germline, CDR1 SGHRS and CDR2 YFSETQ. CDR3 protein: CASSLVETGGPGDTQYF. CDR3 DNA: TGCGCCAGCAGCTTGGTAGAGACAGGGGGCCCCGGGGATACGCAGTATTTT.

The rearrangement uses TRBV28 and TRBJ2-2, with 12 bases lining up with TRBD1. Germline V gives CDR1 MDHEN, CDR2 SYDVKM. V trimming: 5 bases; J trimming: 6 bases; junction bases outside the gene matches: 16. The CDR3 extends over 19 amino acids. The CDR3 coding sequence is TGTGCCAGCAGTCAAGATGGGACAGGGGGCCTGGCCTTCGCCGGGGAGCTGTTTTTT. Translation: CASSQDGTGGLAFAGELFF.

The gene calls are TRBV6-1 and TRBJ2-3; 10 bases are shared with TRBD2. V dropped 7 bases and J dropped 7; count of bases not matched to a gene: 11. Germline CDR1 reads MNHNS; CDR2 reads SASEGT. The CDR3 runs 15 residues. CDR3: CASTPGLAGGNTQYF. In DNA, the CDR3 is TGTGCCAGCACCCCAGGGTTAGCGGGAGGAAATACGCAGTATTTT.

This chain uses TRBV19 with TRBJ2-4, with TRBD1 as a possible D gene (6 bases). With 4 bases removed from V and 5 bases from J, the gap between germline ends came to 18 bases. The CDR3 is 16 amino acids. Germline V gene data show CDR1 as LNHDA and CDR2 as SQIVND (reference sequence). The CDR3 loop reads CASSTRTDIRENIQYF. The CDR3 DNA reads TGTGCCAGTAGTACCAGGACAGACATACGAGAAAACATTCAGTACTTC.

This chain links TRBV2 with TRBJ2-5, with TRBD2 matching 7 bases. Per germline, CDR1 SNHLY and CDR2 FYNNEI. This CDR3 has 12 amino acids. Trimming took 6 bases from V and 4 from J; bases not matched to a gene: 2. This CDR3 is CASRASGETQYF. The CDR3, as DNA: TGTGCCAGCAGGGCTAGCGGAGAGACCCAGTACTTC.

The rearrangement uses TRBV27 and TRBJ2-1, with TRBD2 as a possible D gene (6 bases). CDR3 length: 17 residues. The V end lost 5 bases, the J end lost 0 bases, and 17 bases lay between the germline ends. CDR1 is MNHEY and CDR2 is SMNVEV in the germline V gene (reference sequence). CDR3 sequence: CASSPLRGTLSYNEQFF. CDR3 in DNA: TGTGCCAGCAGTCCCCTCCGCGGGACTCTCTCCTACAATGAGCAGTTCTTC.

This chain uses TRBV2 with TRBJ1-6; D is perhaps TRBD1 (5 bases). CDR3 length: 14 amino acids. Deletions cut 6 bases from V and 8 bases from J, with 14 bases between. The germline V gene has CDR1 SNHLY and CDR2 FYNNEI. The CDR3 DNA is TGTGCCAGCAGGGTGGGGCGCCGCGATTCACCCCTCCACTTT. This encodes CASRVGRRDSPLHF.

This CDR3 is CASSFINEQFF. DNA of the CDR3: TGCGCCAGCAGCTTTATAAATGAGCAGTTCTTC. The chain employs TRBV5-1 and TRBJ2-1; D remains ambiguous. The V end was cut by 2 bases, the J end by 7 bases, with 4 bases between. Per the germline V gene, CDR1 is SGHRS and CDR2 is YFSETQ. This CDR3 has 11 amino acids.

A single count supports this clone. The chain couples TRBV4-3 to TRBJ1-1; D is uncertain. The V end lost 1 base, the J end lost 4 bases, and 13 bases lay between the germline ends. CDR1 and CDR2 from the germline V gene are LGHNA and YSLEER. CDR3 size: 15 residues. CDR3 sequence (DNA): TGCGCCAGCAGCCAAGGGAGAGTCGTGGGCACTGAAGCTTTCTTT. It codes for CASSQGRVVGTEAFF.

This CDR3 is CASQGDSGYGYTF. The CDR3 DNA reads as TGTGCCAGCCAGGGGGATTCGGGCTATGGCTACACCTTC. This rearrangement joins TRBV11-2 to TRBJ1-2; 7 bases line up with TRBD1. After removal of 8 bases from V and 4 bases from J, the junction contained 7 bases not matched to a gene. This CDR3 is built from 13 residues. Germline values: CDR1 SGHAT, CDR2 FQNNGV.

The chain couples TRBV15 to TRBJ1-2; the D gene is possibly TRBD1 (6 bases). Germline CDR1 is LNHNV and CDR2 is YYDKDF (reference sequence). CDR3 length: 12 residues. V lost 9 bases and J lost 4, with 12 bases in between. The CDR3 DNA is TGTGCCACAAGTAAAGGGGGCTATGGCTACACCTTC. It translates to CATSKGGYGYTF. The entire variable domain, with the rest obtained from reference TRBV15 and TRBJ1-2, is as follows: DAMVIQNPRYQVTQFGKPVTLSCSQTLNHNVMYWYQQKSSQAPKLLFHYYDKDFNNEADTPDNFQSRRPNTSFCFLDIRSPGLGDTAMYLCATSKGGYGYTFGSGTRLTVV.

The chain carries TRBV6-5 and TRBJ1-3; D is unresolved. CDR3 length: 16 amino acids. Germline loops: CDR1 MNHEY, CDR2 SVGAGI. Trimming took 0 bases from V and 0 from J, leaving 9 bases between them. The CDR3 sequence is CASSYSIYFSGNTIYF. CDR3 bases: TGTGCCAGCAGTTACTCGATATACTTCTCTGGAAACACCATATATTTT.

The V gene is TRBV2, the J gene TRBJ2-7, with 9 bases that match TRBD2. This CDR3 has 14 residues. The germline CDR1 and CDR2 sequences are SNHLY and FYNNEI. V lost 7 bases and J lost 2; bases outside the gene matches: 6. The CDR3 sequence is CASTTRLAAYEQYF. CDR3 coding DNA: TGTGCCAGCACCACCCGACTAGCGGCCTACGAGCAGTACTTC.

The CDR3 protein is CASSTAGGPGDTQYF. CDR3 in DNA: TGCGCCAGCAGTACAGCGGGAGGTCCAGGAGATACGCAGTATTTT. The chain employs TRBV10-1 and TRBJ2-3; 9 positions match TRBD2. Germline V CDR1 and CDR2: WNHNN, SYGVQD (reference sequence). Trimming cost V 5 bases and J 5 bases; bases outside gene matches: 8. The CDR3 totals 15 residues.

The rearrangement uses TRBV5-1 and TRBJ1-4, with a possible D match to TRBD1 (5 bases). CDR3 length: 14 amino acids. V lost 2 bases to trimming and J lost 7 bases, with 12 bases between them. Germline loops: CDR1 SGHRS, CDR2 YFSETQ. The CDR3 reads CASSFRGTLEKLFF. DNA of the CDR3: TGCGCCAGCAGCTTTCGGGGGACTCTTGAAAAACTGTTTTTT. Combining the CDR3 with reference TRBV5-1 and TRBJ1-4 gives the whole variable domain KAGVTQTPRYLIKTRGQQVTLSCSPISGHRSVSWYQQTPGQGLQFLFEYFSETQRNKGNFPGRFSGRQFSNSRSEMNVSTLELGDSALYLCASSFRGTLEKLFFGSGTQLSVL.

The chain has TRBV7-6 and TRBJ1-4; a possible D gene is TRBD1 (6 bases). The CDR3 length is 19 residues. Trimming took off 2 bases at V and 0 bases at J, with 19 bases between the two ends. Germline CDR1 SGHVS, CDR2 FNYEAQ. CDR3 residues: CASSLFSAGTPATNEKLFF. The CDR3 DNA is TGTGCCAGCAGCTTATTTTCGGCCGGGACACCGGCAACTAATGAAAAACTGTTTTTT.

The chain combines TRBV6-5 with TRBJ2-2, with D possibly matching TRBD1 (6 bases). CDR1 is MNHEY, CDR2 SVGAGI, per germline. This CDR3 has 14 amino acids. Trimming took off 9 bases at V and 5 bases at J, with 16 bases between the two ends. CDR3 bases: TGTGCCAGTCGACAGGAGGTCGCGACCGGGGAGCTGTTTTTT. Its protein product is CASRQEVATGELFF.

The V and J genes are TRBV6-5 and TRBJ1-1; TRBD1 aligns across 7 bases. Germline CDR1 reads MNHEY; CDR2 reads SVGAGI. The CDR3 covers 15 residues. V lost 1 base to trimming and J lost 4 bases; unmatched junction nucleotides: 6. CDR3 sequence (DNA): TGTGCCAGCAGTTACTTCGGGGCAGGGGGCACTGAAGCTTTCTTT. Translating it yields CASSYFGAGGTEAFF.

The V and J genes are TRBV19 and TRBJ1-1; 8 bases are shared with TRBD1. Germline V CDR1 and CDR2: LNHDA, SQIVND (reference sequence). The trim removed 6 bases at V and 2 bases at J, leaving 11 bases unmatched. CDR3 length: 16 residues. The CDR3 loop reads CASRATLTGENTEAFF. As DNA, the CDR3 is TGTGCCAGTAGGGCGACCCTGACAGGGGAAAACACTGAAGCTTTCTTT. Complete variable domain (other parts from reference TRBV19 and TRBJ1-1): DGGITQSPKYLFRKEGQNVTLSCEQNLNHDAMYWYRQDPGQGLRLIYYSQIVNDFQKGDIAEGYSVSREKKESFPLTVTSAQKNPTAFYLCASRATLTGENTEAFFGQGTRLTVV.

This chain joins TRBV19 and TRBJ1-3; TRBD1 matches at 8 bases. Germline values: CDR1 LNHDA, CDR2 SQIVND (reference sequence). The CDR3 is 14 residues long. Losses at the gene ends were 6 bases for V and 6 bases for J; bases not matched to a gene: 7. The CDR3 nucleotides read TGTGCCAGTAGCCTCCGGACAGGGATAAACACCATATATTTT. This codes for CASSLRTGINTIYF.